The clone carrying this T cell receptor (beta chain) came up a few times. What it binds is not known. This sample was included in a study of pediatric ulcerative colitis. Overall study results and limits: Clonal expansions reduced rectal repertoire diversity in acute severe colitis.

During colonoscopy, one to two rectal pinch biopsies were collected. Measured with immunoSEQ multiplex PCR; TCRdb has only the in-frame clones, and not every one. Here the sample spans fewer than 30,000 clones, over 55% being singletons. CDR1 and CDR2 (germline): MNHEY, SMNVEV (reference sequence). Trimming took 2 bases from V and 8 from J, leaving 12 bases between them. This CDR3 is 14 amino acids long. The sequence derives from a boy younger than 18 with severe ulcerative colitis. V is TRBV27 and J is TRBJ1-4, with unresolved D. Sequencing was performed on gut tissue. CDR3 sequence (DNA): TGTGCCAGCAGTTTAAACGGGGTGAGGGAAAAACTGTTTTTT. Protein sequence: CASSLNGVREKLFF.